These 20 T cell receptor beta chains were sequenced from one sample in a study of CD8+ T cells in alopecia areata. Treatment specified: oral pan-JAK inhibitor, 5-10 mg twice daily. The authors extracted RNA and reverse transcribed it into cDNA as the sequencing template. Some clones are missing from TCRdb's copy, which holds only in-frame ones; the method was immunoSEQ multiplex PCR. The sample lists some 190,000 clones, roughly 46% occurring once. The material sequenced was CD8+ T cells sorted from blood, taken around week 54, from a patient treated with tofacitinib. These receptors originate from a human donor with alopecia areata.

This clone was seen a few times. The J gene is TRBJ2-2, the V gene TRBV29-1; D is ambiguous. The CDR3 covers 11 residues. Germline assignment: CDR1 SQVTM and CDR2 ANQGSEA. V was trimmed by 7 bases and J by 4 bases, leaving 7 bases between them. This CDR3 reads CSAYSTGELFF. The CDR3 nucleotides are TGCAGCGCCTATAGCACCGGGGAGCTGTTTTTT.

The genes are TRBV15 and TRBJ2-2; 11 positions agree with TRBD2. V shed 0 bases, J shed 5 bases, and the junction held 8 bases outside the gene matches. In germline, CDR1 is LNHNV, CDR2 YYDKDF (reference sequence). This CDR3 comprises 18 residues. In DNA form, the CDR3 reads TGTGCCACCAGCAGAGACTCGACTAGCGGGGTCAAAACCGGGGAGCTGTTTTTT. This codes for CATSRDSTSGVKTGELFF. Combining the CDR3 with reference TRBV15 and TRBJ2-2 gives the whole variable domain DAMVIQNPRYQVTQFGKPVTLSCSQTLNHNVMYWYQQKSSQAPKLLFHYYDKDFNNEADTPDNFQSRRPNTSFCFLDIRSPGLGDTAMYLCATSRDSTSGVKTGELFFGEGSRLTVL.

J is TRBJ2-3 and V is TRBV9, with 9 bases that match TRBD2. V was pared by 3 bases and J by 0 bases, with 5 bases of the junction left unmatched. The CDR3 has 16 amino acids. Germline V gives CDR1 SGDLS, CDR2 YYNGEE. The CDR3 coding sequence is TGTGCCAGCAGCGGCCTAGCGGGGCATAGCACAGATACGCAGTATTTT. It is translated as CASSGLAGHSTDTQYF.

The gene calls are TRBV4-1 and TRBJ2-5, with TRBD2 matching over 11 bases. V was clipped by 6 bases and J by 3 bases; unmatched bases: 9. Germline V gene sequence: CDR1 MGHRA, CDR2 YSYEKL. CDR3 length: 16 residues. This CDR3 reads CASSRQIAGGEETQYF. CDR3 coding DNA: TGCGCCAGCAGTCGACAAATAGCGGGGGGGGAAGAGACCCAGTACTTC.

The chain has TRBV6-1 and TRBJ2-2; D is unresolved. Germline CDR1 reads MNHNS; CDR2 reads SASEGT. CDR3 length: 15 amino acids. Trimming stripped 6 bases from V and 1 base from J, with 12 bases between. In DNA form, the CDR3 reads TGTGCCAGCAGCCCCCGTAAGGGGAACACCGGGGAGCTGTTTTTT. This codes for CASSPRKGNTGELFF.

This clone appeared a few times. This chain links TRBV30 with TRBJ2-7; D not resolved. Germline CDR1 is GTSNPN and CDR2 is SVGIG (reference sequence). Deletions cut 2 bases from V and 3 bases from J, with 5 bases between. The CDR3 totals 11 residues. Written as DNA, the CDR3 is TGTGCCTGGAGTATGGGCTACGAGCAGTACTTC. Translated, it gives CAWSMGYEQYF.

This chain joins TRBV9 and TRBJ2-2; D is unresolved. Trimming cost V 5 bases and J 6 bases, with 17 bases left between them. The CDR3 totals 15 residues. Germline CDR1 SGDLS, CDR2 YYNGEE. The CDR3 region is CASSSSWTPSGELFF. CDR3 sequence (DNA): TGTGCCAGCAGTTCGTCGTGGACCCCTTCCGGGGAGCTGTTTTTT.

The genes are TRBV19 and TRBJ2-7, with D perhaps being TRBD1 or TRBD2 (5 bases each). Germline CDR1 and CDR2: LNHDA and SQIVND (reference sequence). The germline V and J ends were trimmed by 4 bases and 5 bases, with 9 bases remaining between them. CDR3 length: 12 residues. The CDR3, as DNA: TGTGCCAGTAGTACCGGGGACGACGAGCAGTACTTC. This encodes CASSTGDDEQYF.

The chain is built from TRBV9 and TRBJ2-5; D might be TRBD2 (6 bases). Looked up from germline, CDR1 is SGDLS and CDR2 is YYNGEE. The CDR3 loop spans 13 amino acids. V lost 3 bases and J lost 0, with 6 bases in between. CDR3 in amino acids: CASSGDYQETQYF. The CDR3, as DNA: TGTGCCAGCAGCGGGGACTACCAAGAGACCCAGTACTTC. The variable domain in full, completed from reference TRBV9 and TRBJ2-5, reads DSGVTQTPKHLITATGQRVTLRCSPRSGDLSVYWYQQSLDQGLQFLIQYYNGEERAKGNILERFSAQQFPDLHSELNLSSLELGDSALYFCASSGDYQETQYFGPGTRLLVL.

This rearrangement joins TRBV11-2 to TRBJ2-7; the match to TRBD1 covers 10 bases. CDR1 SGHAT and CDR2 FQNNGV come from the germline V gene. V lost 5 bases to trimming and J lost 3 bases; unmatched junction nucleotides: 4. The CDR3 consists of 14 residues. The CDR3 DNA reads as TGTGCCAGCAGCCCCTGGACAGGGGGCTACGAGCAGTACTTC. This codes for CASSPWTGGYEQYF.

The CDR3 coding sequence is TGTGCCAGCAGCTTAATTGGCGGGAAAAACATAAACACCGGGGAGCTGTTTTTT. It codes for CASSLIGGKNINTGELFF. This chain links TRBV7-3 with TRBJ2-2; D may be TRBD2 (6 bases). CDR1 and CDR2 (germline): SGHTA, FQGTGA. The CDR3 is made up of 18 amino acids. Trimming removed 1 base at V and 2 bases at J, with 17 bases between.

The chain carries TRBV9 and TRBJ2-1, with D perhaps matching TRBD1 (6 bases). Looked up from germline, CDR1 is SGDLS and CDR2 is YYNGEE. This CDR3 has 19 amino acids. V was trimmed by 0 bases and J by 1 base, leaving 20 bases between them. The CDR3 reads CASSVGVDTGLSSYNEQFF. In DNA, the CDR3 is TGTGCCAGCAGCGTAGGTGTAGATACAGGGTTAAGTTCCTACAATGAGCAGTTCTTC.

The chain combines TRBV27 with TRBJ1-2, with D unresolved. The CDR3 length is 13 residues. From germline, CDR1 is MNHEY and CDR2 SMNVEV (reference sequence). Between the trimmed V and J ends, which lost 6 bases and 5 bases, there was a span of 13 bases. CDR3 nucleotides: TGTGCCAGCAGCCCCGGAGGCATATATGGCTACACCTTC. Translating gives CASSPGGIYGYTF.

Turning to this clone: The sample has other DNA sequences that encode this CDR3 too. The V gene is TRBV5-1, the J gene TRBJ2-7; a weak D match, TRBD1 (5 bases). Trimming stripped 0 bases from V and 4 bases from J, with 8 bases between. In germline, CDR1 is SGHRS, CDR2 YFSETQ. The CDR3 covers 13 residues. The CDR3 region is CASSLGTGYEQYF. CDR3 DNA: TGCGCCAGCAGCTTGGGAACAGGATACGAGCAGTACTTC.

This clone was detected only a few times. This chain links TRBV4-2 with TRBJ1-2; 8 nucleotides align to TRBD1. Germline trimming cut 2 bases from V and 8 bases from J; bases unmatched to any gene: 7. Looked up from germline, CDR1 is LGHNA and CDR2 is YNFKEQ. The CDR3 is made up of 14 amino acids. The CDR3: CASSQRTGQGGYTF. The CDR3 DNA is TGTGCCAGCAGCCAACGTACAGGACAGGGAGGCTACACCTTC.

This sequence joins TRBV27 and TRBJ1-5; D unresolved. Germline CDR1 reads MNHEY; CDR2 reads SMNVEV (reference sequence). Trimming removed 5 bases at V and 6 bases at J, with 11 bases between. The length of the CDR3 is 13 residues. The CDR3 DNA follows: TGTGCCAGCAGTCCGGGGTGGTCTCAGCCCCAGCATTTT. Translated, it gives CASSPGWSQPQHF.

The genes are TRBV4-1 and TRBJ1-2; 8 bases map to TRBD1. This CDR3 spans 13 amino acids. CDR1 is MGHRA and CDR2 is YSYEKL in the germline V gene. Trimming at V came to 1 base and at J to 6 bases, leaving 1 base not matched to a gene. The CDR3 reads CASSQAGGNGYTF. CDR3 in DNA: TGCGCCAGCAGCCAAGCAGGGGGCAATGGCTACACCTTC.

The chain links TRBV28 to TRBJ2-7; no clear D gene. The germline V gene encodes CDR1 MDHEN and CDR2 SYDVKM. Trimming took 4 bases from V and 0 from J, leaving 7 bases between them. The CDR3 has 13 amino acids. CDR3 protein: CASSSQSSYEQYF. The CDR3, as DNA: TGTGCCAGCAGTTCGCAAAGCTCCTACGAGCAGTACTTC.

V and J are TRBV18 and TRBJ1-2; D is perhaps TRBD1 (6 bases). The CDR3 is 16 residues long. V lost 2 bases and J 7 bases, leaving 20 bases between the germline ends. CDR1 is KGHSH, CDR2 LQKENI, per germline. The DNA of the CDR3 is TGTGCCAGCTCACCAAGTCGGGATGGGGGGCTCAGTGGCTACACCTTC. It specifies CASSPSRDGGLSGYTF.

This chain uses TRBV2 with TRBJ2-7; D possibly corresponds to TRBD2 (6 bases). This CDR3 spans 16 amino acids. Trimming took 5 bases from V and 4 from J, leaving 21 bases between them. CDR1 is SNHLY, CDR2 FYNNEI, per germline. CDR3: CASSSLGGSGFYEQYF. CDR3 nucleotides: TGTGCCAGCAGTTCCTTGGGGGGATCGGGGTTTTACGAGCAGTACTTC.